The rows below give T cell receptor beta chains drawn from one sample of a study of T cells in Graves' hyperthyroidism and ophthalmopathy. MiXCR, run by TCRdb on the multiplex PCR reads, gives a single entry per CDR3 protein. The sample records about 640,000 distinct CDR3 sequences, around 21% being singletons. Sequencing was carried out using blood. All receptors derive from a man aged 25 to 40 with Graves' ophthalmopathy. Both conserved end residues are part of each CDR3.

J gene: TRBJ1-1; V gene: TRBV19; CDR3 protein: CASSIGTTEAFF
J gene: TRBJ1-2; V gene: TRBV6-2/TRBV6-3; CDR3 protein: CASAPAFRGIHYGYTF
J gene: TRBJ2-7; V gene: TRBV6-2/TRBV6-3; CDR3 protein: CASSKPGTGFSEQYF
J gene: TRBJ2-5; V gene: TRBV11-2; CDR3 protein: CASSLEGRGQETQYF
J gene: TRBJ1-1; V gene: TRBV2; CDR3 protein: CASSVSFTGTSNTEAFF
J gene: TRBJ2-3; V gene: TRBV2; CDR3 protein: CASRIAGITDTQYF
J gene: TRBJ2-5; V gene: TRBV24-1; CDR3 protein: CATSDVDEGSETQYF
J gene: TRBJ2-4; V gene: TRBV5-1; CDR3 protein: CASSLVTSGRAVKNIQYF
J gene: TRBJ2-7; V gene: TRBV4-1; CDR3 protein: CASSQQRVGFPYEQYF
J gene: TRBJ2-1; V gene: TRBV9; CDR3 protein: CASSVLQLAGGNEQFF
J gene: TRBJ2-2; V gene: TRBV6-1; CDR3 protein: CASSPLWTVRTNTGELLF
J gene: TRBJ2-1; V gene: TRBV9; CDR3 protein: CASSPKVPGLKNEQFF
J gene: TRBJ2-1; V gene: TRBV13; CDR3 protein: CASSLTGHGVDEQFF
J gene: TRBJ2-3; V gene: TRBV2; CDR3 protein: CASSVFPDTQYF
J gene: TRBJ2-3; V gene: TRBV27; CDR3 protein: CASSLGAGVTQYF
J gene: TRBJ2-3; V gene: TRBV4-1; CDR3 protein: CASSHHAAGGWTDTQYF
J gene: TRBJ2-5; V gene: TRBV2; CDR3 protein: CASRGGAGEETQYF